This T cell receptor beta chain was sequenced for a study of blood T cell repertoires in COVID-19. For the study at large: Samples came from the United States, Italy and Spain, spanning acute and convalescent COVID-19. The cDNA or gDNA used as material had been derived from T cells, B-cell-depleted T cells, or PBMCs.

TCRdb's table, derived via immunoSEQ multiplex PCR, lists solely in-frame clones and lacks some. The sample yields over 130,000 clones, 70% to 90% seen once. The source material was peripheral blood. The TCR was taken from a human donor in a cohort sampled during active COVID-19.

Here the CDR3 reads CASSLAATYGYTF. The CDR3, as DNA: TGTGCCAGCAGCTTAGCGGCAACCTATGGCTACACCTTC. V usage is TRBV7-2 and J usage is TRBJ1-2; D is uncertain. V was clipped by 0 bases and J by 4 bases, with 6 bases between them. The germline V gene has CDR1 SGHTA and CDR2 FQGNSA. This CDR3 has 13 residues.